Listed below are T cell receptor beta chains from one sample, sequenced in a study of T-cell reconstitution after alpha-beta-depleted transplantation in children. TCRdb called the PCR reads again in MiXCR, with one record for every CDR3 protein. The profile covers around 480,000 distinct CDR3 sequences, with about 31% appearing a single time and more than 2% taken by the ten largest. Here the sequenced sample was PBMCs from the stem cell graft donor, taken from the stem cell graft. All receptors come from a human donor who donated a stem cell graft to a child with aplastic anemia. CDR3s include the opening cysteine and the closing phenylalanine or tryptophan. The order of the fields is clone size, J gene, V gene, D gene, CDR3 protein, CDR3 DNA. A D gene is named only where the DNA matches it firmly. Clone size is stated in some rows and not others, as once, few, many or a class when expanded.

clone size: .
J gene: TRBJ2-3
V gene: TRBV19
D gene: .
CDR3 protein: CASSMLREGTDTQYF
CDR3 DNA: TGTGCCAGTAGTATGCTCAGGGAAGGTACAGATACGCAGTATTTT

clone size: .
J gene: TRBJ2-1
V gene: TRBV30
D gene: TRBD2
CDR3 protein: CAWSVLAGGEQFF
CDR3 DNA: TGTGCCTGGAGTGTACTTGCGGGAGGCGAGCAGTTCTTC

clone size: few
J gene: TRBJ2-1
V gene: TRBV7-9
D gene: .
CDR3 protein: CASIRQVNNEQFF
CDR3 DNA: TGTGCCAGCATCCGACAGGTTAACAATGAGCAGTTCTTC

clone size: few
J gene: TRBJ2-7
V gene: TRBV29-1
D gene: TRBD2
CDR3 protein: CSVDTTSGGPRYEQYF
CDR3 DNA: TGCAGCGTTGACACGACTAGCGGAGGTCCCCGGTACGAGCAGTACTTC

clone size: .
J gene: TRBJ1-1
V gene: TRBV27
D gene: TRBD1
CDR3 protein: CASSSDRGSTEAFF
CDR3 DNA: TGTGCCAGCAGTTCTGACAGGGGGAGCACTGAAGCTTTCTTT

clone size: few
J gene: TRBJ2-1
V gene: TRBV7-3
D gene: .
CDR3 protein: CASSHDYYNEQFF
CDR3 DNA: TGTGCCAGCAGCCACGACTACTACAATGAGCAGTTCTTC

clone size: .
J gene: TRBJ2-7
V gene: TRBV4-3
D gene: TRBD1
CDR3 protein: CASSQDWQGVYREQYF
CDR3 DNA: TGCGCCAGCAGCCAAGATTGGCAGGGGGTATACCGCGAGCAGTACTTC

clone size: few
J gene: TRBJ2-7
V gene: TRBV10-3
D gene: .
CDR3 protein: CAISESARGYEQYF
CDR3 DNA: TGTGCCATCAGTGAGTCTGCCCGGGGGTACGAGCAGTACTTC

clone size: few
J gene: TRBJ1-1
V gene: TRBV30
D gene: .
CDR3 protein: CACPIGGNTEAFF
CDR3 DNA: TGTGCCTGCCCTATCGGAGGGAACACTGAAGCTTTCTTT

clone size: .
J gene: TRBJ2-3
V gene: TRBV5-1
D gene: .
CDR3 protein: CASSLDTGTNTQYF
CDR3 DNA: TGCGCCAGCAGCTTGGACACGGGCACCAATACGCAGTATTTT